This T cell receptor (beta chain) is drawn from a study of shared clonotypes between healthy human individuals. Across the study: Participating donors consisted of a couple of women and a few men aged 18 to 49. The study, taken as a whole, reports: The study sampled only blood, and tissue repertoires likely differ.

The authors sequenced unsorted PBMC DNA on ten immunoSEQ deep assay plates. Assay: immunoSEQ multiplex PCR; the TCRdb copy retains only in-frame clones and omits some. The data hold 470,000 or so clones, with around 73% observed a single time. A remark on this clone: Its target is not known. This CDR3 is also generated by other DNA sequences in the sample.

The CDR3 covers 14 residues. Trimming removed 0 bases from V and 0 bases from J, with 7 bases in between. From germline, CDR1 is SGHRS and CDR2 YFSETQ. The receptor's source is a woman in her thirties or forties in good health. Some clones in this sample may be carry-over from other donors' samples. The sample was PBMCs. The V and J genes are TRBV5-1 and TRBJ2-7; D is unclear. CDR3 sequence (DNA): TGCGCCAGCAGCTTGGACCGAAACTCCTACGAGCAGTACTTC. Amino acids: CASSLDRNSYEQYF.